Below are 20 T cell receptor beta chains sequenced from a single sample in a study of blood T cell repertoires in COVID-19. This table comes from immunoSEQ multiplex PCR, and its TCRdb copy is limited to in-frame clones, with some not included. This repertoire shows roughly 180,000 clones, around 85% found once; its top ten account for roughly 6%. Sequencing input: PBMCs or T cells enriched from blood (not recorded which). The source is a woman between 35 and 50 years old with acute COVID-19.

The V call is TRBV7-9, the J call TRBJ2-5, with a tentative D call TRBD2 (5 bases). This CDR3 spans 14 amino acids. Germline CDR1 is SEHNR and CDR2 is FQNEAQ (reference sequence). Trimming shortened V by 5 bases and J by 2 bases, and 12 bases separated the two germline ends. CDR3 coding DNA: TGTGCCAGCAGCCTACTAGGAGTACAAGAGACCCAGTACTTC. Encoded protein: CASSLLGVQETQYF.

The chain has TRBV28 and TRBJ2-5; 7 nucleotides match TRBD2. The CDR3 has 14 residues. CDR1 and CDR2 (germline): MDHEN, SYDVKM. With V trimmed by 3 bases and J by 3 bases, 4 bases remained unmatched. The CDR3 DNA sequence: TGTGCCAGCAGTTTGGGAGGGAAAGAAGAGACCCAGTACTTC. Its translation is CASSLGGKEETQYF.

The V and J genes are TRBV7-3 and TRBJ2-1, with D maybe TRBD1 (6 bases). The ends were cut back, 4 bases at V and 9 bases at J, with 13 bases in the middle. Per germline, CDR1 SGHTA and CDR2 FQGTGA. CDR3 length equals 13 residues. The CDR3 here is CASSYLGQTEQFF. In DNA form, the CDR3 reads TGTGCCAGCAGCTATCTCGGACAGACTGAGCAGTTCTTC.

This chain links TRBV5-1 with TRBJ1-4; TRBD1 is a possible D gene (5 bases). Germline V gene data show CDR1 as SGHRS and CDR2 as YFSETQ. With 3 bases removed from V and 7 bases from J, the gap between germline ends came to 19 bases. The length of the CDR3 is 16 residues. The CDR3 DNA sequence: TGCGCCAGCAGCTCGACGCCTGGGGGGACGGGTGAAAAACTGTTTTTT. It is translated as CASSSTPGGTGEKLFF.

This clone has just one count. V is TRBV2 and J is TRBJ1-2; the D gene is possibly TRBD1 (5 bases). The length of the CDR3 is 16 residues. V lost 5 bases, J lost 1 base, and 17 bases lay in between. Germline V gene lookup returns CDR1 SNHLY and CDR2 FYNNEI. CDR3 loop: CASSLGSGGSNYGYTF. For the CDR3, the DNA is TGTGCCAGCAGTTTGGGGTCGGGGGGAAGTAACTATGGCTACACCTTC.

The rearrangement uses TRBV11-2 and TRBJ2-3; D possibly corresponds to TRBD2 (6 bases). V lost 1 base and J lost 0, with 11 bases in between. This CDR3 contains 16 residues. The germline V gene encodes CDR1 SGHAT and CDR2 FQNNGV. The CDR3 region is CASSLGLASSTDTQYF. Written as DNA, the CDR3 is TGTGCCAGCAGCTTAGGTCTAGCGTCTAGCACAGATACGCAGTATTTT.

The chain carries TRBV29-1 and TRBJ1-1; 8 nucleotides match TRBD1. Germline CDR1 is SQVTM and CDR2 is ANQGSEA. V trimming: 6 bases; J trimming: 11 bases; junction bases outside the gene matches: 20. The CDR3 runs 15 residues. The CDR3 here is CSVPVPGQVPPRAFF. In nucleotides, the CDR3 is TGCAGCGTCCCCGTCCCGGGACAGGTACCTCCTCGGGCTTTCTTT.

This clone appeared once. The chain recombines TRBV5-1 with TRBJ1-3, with TRBD1 as a possible D gene (6 bases). The germline CDR1 and CDR2 sequences are SGHRS and YFSETQ. V was trimmed by 0 bases and J by 0 bases, leaving 10 bases between them. CDR3 size: 16 residues. The DNA for the CDR3 is TGCGCCAGCAGCTTGGGTACAGGGCTCTCTGGAAACACCATATATTTT. It codes for CASSLGTGLSGNTIYF. The full variable domain, in which reference TRBV5-1 and TRBJ1-3 provide the parts outside the CDR3, is KAGVTQTPRYLIKTRGQQVTLSCSPISGHRSVSWYQQTPGQGLQFLFEYFSETQRNKGNFPGRFSGRQFSNSRSEMNVSTLELGDSALYLCASSLGTGLSGNTIYFGEGSWLTVV.

The chain employs TRBV5-1 and TRBJ2-7; D is possibly TRBD2 (6 bases). The CDR3 extends over 15 amino acids. Germline CDR1 reads SGHRS; CDR2 reads YFSETQ. V was clipped by 4 bases and J by 0 bases, with 14 bases between them. The CDR3 is CASSPMGGASYEQYF. Here the CDR3 DNA reads TGCGCCAGCAGCCCCATGGGCGGGGCCTCCTACGAGCAGTACTTC. Variable domain in full (rest from reference TRBV5-1 and TRBJ2-7): KAGVTQTPRYLIKTRGQQVTLSCSPISGHRSVSWYQQTPGQGLQFLFEYFSETQRNKGNFPGRFSGRQFSNSRSEMNVSTLELGDSALYLCASSPMGGASYEQYFGPGTRLTVT.

The V gene is TRBV20-1, the J gene TRBJ1-5; TRBD1 might be the D (5 bases). The length of the CDR3 is 15 residues. With 3 bases removed from V and 2 bases from J, the gap between germline ends came to 14 bases. Germline loops: CDR1 DFQATT, CDR2 SNEGSKA (reference sequence). CDR3 DNA sequence: TGCAGTGCTAGTTCGACCCGGGGGGGCAATCAGCCCCAGCATTTT. Its protein product is CSASSTRGGNQPQHF.

The chain combines TRBV7-8 with TRBJ1-1; D gene uncertain. Trimming shortened V by 8 bases and J by 3 bases, and 10 bases separated the two germline ends. The CDR3 extends over 12 amino acids. Germline-derived CDR1 and CDR2 are SGHVS and FQNEAQ. CDR3 loop: CASEGVDTEAFF. In nucleotides, the CDR3 is TGTGCCAGCGAGGGCGTGGACACTGAAGCTTTCTTT.

The chain carries TRBV3-1 (or the pseudogene TRBV3-2) and TRBJ2-2, with D maybe TRBD1 (6 bases). The V and J ends lost 3 bases and 4 bases respectively, with 15 bases between them. The CDR3 has 16 residues. Germline V gene sequence: CDR1 LGHDT, CDR2 YNNKEL (reference sequence). The CDR3 nucleotides read TGTGCCAGCAGCCAGCCCCTTACAGGGATCACCGGGGAGCTGTTTTTT. Protein: CASSQPLTGITGELFF.

This chain joins TRBV27 and TRBJ2-1; 11 bases map to TRBD2. Losses at the gene ends were 6 bases for V and 3 bases for J; bases not matched to a gene: 4. This CDR3 has 15 residues. Per the germline V gene, CDR1 is MNHEY and CDR2 is SMNVEV (reference sequence). The CDR3 loop reads CASSYGTSGYNEQFF. The CDR3 region has the DNA TGTGCCAGCAGCTACGGGACTAGCGGCTACAATGAGCAGTTCTTC.

In this sample, this clone turned up a few times. The chain links TRBV7-9 to TRBJ2-7; 7 nucleotides line up with TRBD2. The ends lost 4 bases at V and 3 bases at J; junction bases unmatched: 6. Per germline, CDR1 SEHNR and CDR2 FQNEAQ (reference sequence). This CDR3 has 14 residues. The DNA of the CDR3 is TGTGCCAGCAGCTCCTCCGGCGGGGGCTACGAGCAGTACGTC. Amino acid sequence: CASSSSGGGYEQYV.

There are many counts of this clone. The CDR3 region has the DNA TGCGCCAGCAGCTTGGGGGACACATTTATGGGGACCCAGTACTTC. This codes for CASSLGDTFMGTQYF. This sequence joins TRBV5-1 and TRBJ2-5; a possible D gene is TRBD1 (6 bases). With 0 bases removed from V and 7 bases from J, the gap between germline ends came to 16 bases. The CDR3 contains 15 residues. The germline gives CDR1 SGHRS, CDR2 YFSETQ.

The chain recombines TRBV19 with TRBJ2-2; D ambiguous. The CDR3 runs to 15 residues. CDR1 and CDR2 (germline): LNHDA, SQIVND (reference sequence). Trimming took off 3 bases at V and 2 bases at J, with 10 bases between the two ends. The CDR3 spells CASSINSLNTGELFF. The CDR3 DNA reads as TGTGCCAGTAGTATCAACAGTCTAAACACCGGGGAGCTGTTTTTT.

J is TRBJ2-4 and V is TRBV4-1; 7 bases align to TRBD2. The trim removed 7 bases at V and 5 bases at J, leaving 5 bases unmatched. The CDR3 consists of 13 residues. Germline V gives CDR1 MGHRA, CDR2 YSYEKL. The CDR3, as DNA: TGCGCCAGCAAGGACCTAGCGGAAAACATTCAGTACTTC. Translated, it gives CASKDLAENIQYF.

This clone was picked up a small number of times. This chain uses TRBV19 with TRBJ1-5; D not certain. This CDR3 contains 13 residues. Germline V lookup: CDR1 LNHDA, CDR2 SQIVND (reference sequence). Deletions cut 3 bases from V and 3 bases from J, with 6 bases between. CDR3 sequence: CASSILDNQPQHF. The CDR3 region has the DNA TGTGCCAGTAGTATTCTAGACAATCAGCCCCAGCATTTT.

Points on this clone: Sequence at one end of the junction differs from germline and may be a read error. V is TRBV29-1 and J is TRBJ1-2, with TRBD1 as a possible D gene (6 bases). The CDR3 has 12 residues. Germline V CDR1 and CDR2: SQVTM, ANQGSEA. The DNA for the CDR3 is TGCAGCGTCCCTTCCCAGGAACAGGGCCGACTCTTC. This gives the protein CSVPSQEQGRLF. The full variable domain, with the rest looked up from reference TRBV29-1 and TRBJ1-2, is SAVISQKPSRDICQRGTSLTIQCQVDSQVTMMFWYRQQPGQSLTLIATANQGSEATYESGFVIDKFPISRPNLTFSTLTVSNMSPEDSSIYLCSVPSQEQGRLFGSGTRLTVV.

J is TRBJ1-2 and V is TRBV5-4, with D possibly matching TRBD1 (6 bases). Germline lookup yields CDR1 SGHNT and CDR2 YYREEE (reference sequence). The CDR3 length is 16 residues. V was cut by 0 bases and J by 2 bases, with 14 bases left in between. The CDR3 region has the DNA TGTGCCAGCAGCTTGGACAGGGTTGATTTGAACTATGGCTACACCTTC. The encoded protein is CASSLDRVDLNYGYTF.